The T cell receptor beta chain described here comes from a study of ipilimumab plus nivolumab after autologous stem cell transplantation (dated by TCRdb to the early 2020s). As for the study more broadly: The median number of doses that trial patients received was about five for ipilimumab and about 8 for nivolumab. High-risk transplant-naive patients and patients relapsing within 3 years of a first autologous transplant were included in the myeloma cohort. The intent-to-treat population of the trial consisted of under 40 patients. Patients undergoing autologous transplant for high-risk diffuse large B cell lymphoma, mature T cell lymphoma, or multiple myeloma were enrolled in the trial. What the work shows at the level of the full study, not this receptor alone: The authors concluded that, as post-transplant consolidation, combined checkpoint inhibition appeared tolerable. According to the authors, a biologic rationale for studying the approach further came from T cell receptor repertoire, regulatory T cell phenotype and gut microbiota profiles.

This clone was detected only once. Its antigen remains unidentified. No much larger clonotype is one base removed from it; base qualities were not supplied. The protocol used for the library was the immunoSEQ multiplex PCR assay. TCRdb carries this immuneACCESS record with in-frame sequences only. Its versions omit some clonotypes, under half of them owing to an unresolved V gene in the studies checked, with the rest unexplained. This sample holds about 43,000 clones; about 88% were observed only once. The ten largest clones capture approximately 0.88% of the sample. In the germline V gene, CDR1 corresponds to KGHSH and CDR2 to LQKENI. The CDR3 has 15 amino acids, counting the end cysteine and phenylalanine. Kept here is only the CDR3 DNA, which spans 45 bases and is read in frame from base 1. Germline trimming amounts to 3 bases on V and 4 bases on J, with 8 as the count of junction bases outside the gene matches.

Checkpoint therapy began 14 to 28 days after autologous transplant, with ipilimumab given at 1 mg/kg intravenously on day 1 of selected weeks. Nivolumab was given at 3 mg/kg intravenously on day 1 of weeks 1, 4, 7, 10, and every two weeks through week 26. Combined checkpoint inhibition with ipilimumab and nivolumab as consolidation after autologous stem cell transplantation was tested in a Phase Ib clinical trial. The sequenced sample was PBMCs, obtained in a trial of ipilimumab plus nivolumab as post-transplant consolidation. The source is a male donor with multiple myeloma. The chain is assembled from TRBV18 and TRBJ1-1; 7 middle bases align to TRBD1. CDR3 reads: CASSPGQGDITEAFF. The nucleotide sequence reads TGTGCCAGCTCACCTGGGCAGGGGGATATCACTGAAGCTTTCTTT. Here the CDR3 is joined to the reference TRBV18 and TRBJ1-1 genes, and the full variable domain is: NAGVMQNPRHLVRRRGQEARLRCSPMKGHSHVYWYRQLPEEGLKFMVYLQKENIIDESGMPKERFSAEFPKEGPSILRIQQVVRGDSAAYFCASSPGQGDITEAFFGQGTRLTVV.